This T cell receptor (beta chain) is from a study of cytomegalovirus exposure and HLA in healthy donors. V was pared by 3 bases and J by 7 bases, with 9 bases between. There are 12 residues in the CDR3. Germline V gene lookup returns CDR1 MDHEN and CDR2 SYDVKM. TCRdb keeps only in-frame clones here, not all; method: immunoSEQ multiplex PCR. The profile covers about 280,000 clones, with more than 75% appearing a single time and about 0.9% taken by the ten largest. Findings and limits, study-wide: Listed as cytomegalovirus-associated were around 160 TCR beta chains.

To note about this clone: Its antigen is still unknown.

This receptor was identified in a woman younger than 35 in good health and CMV-seronegative. V gene TRBV28 combines with J gene TRBJ1-2; D gene unclear. The source material was PBMCs. The DNA for the CDR3 is TGTGCCAGCAGTTTTAGGACTTTTGGCTACACCTTC. Its translation is CASSFRTFGYTF.